This TCR beta chain appears in the sequencing data of a study of blood T cell repertoires in COVID-19. Germline-derived CDR1 and CDR2 are MDHEN and SYDVKM. This CDR3 is built from 18 residues. V was pared by 2 bases and J by 3 bases, with 19 bases between. Produced via immunoSEQ multiplex PCR; TCRdb's table is partial and in-frame only. The repertoire holds approximately 140,000 clones, with roughly 89% as singletons. Sequenced sample: peripheral blood. The TCR sequence derives from a young man with COVID-19, enrolled during active disease. The chain employs TRBV28 and TRBJ1-4; TRBD1 is a possible D gene (6 bases). In nucleotides, the CDR3 is TGTGCCAGCAGTTTACCCCTCACAGGGTATAGCTCTAATGAAAAACTGTTTTTT. Amino acids: CASSLPLTGYSSNEKLFF. The variable domain in full, with the rest retrieved from reference TRBV28 and TRBJ1-4, is DVKVTQSSRYLVKRTGEKVFLECVQDMDHENMFWYRQDPGLGLRLIYFSYDVKMKEKGDIPEGYSVSREKKERFSLILESASTNQTSMYLCASSLPLTGYSSNEKLFFGSGTQLSVL.